This T cell receptor (beta chain) was sequenced in a study of blood T cells in healthy people across ages. Study-wide context: About one barcoded beta molecule was captured per two T cells (by template switching). Overall study results and limits: Total diversity from one million sequenced T cells was likely underestimated. There were more naive CD4+ cells and higher diversity in long-lived donors than in aged donors.

Sample-barcoded 5' priming and a J-beta primer mix drove a second PCR of roughly 6 to 12 cycles. A single record per CDR3 protein comes from TCRdb applying MiXCR to the 5' RACE reads. The sample has approximately 1.5 million distinct CDR3 sequences; roughly 32% are singletons. Comments on this clonotype: What it binds is not known.

The CDR3 has 13 amino acids. Germline V gives CDR1 MNHEY, CDR2 SMNVEV (reference sequence). Trimming removed 6 bases at V and 1 base at J, with 9 bases between. At least 5 micrograms of total RNA were extracted per sample. This receptor was obtained from a woman in her twenties or thirties in good health. Material: blood. The rearrangement links TRBV27 to TRBJ1-2; the D is unclear. The CDR3 protein is CASSPFINYGYTF. As DNA, the CDR3 is TGTGCCAGCAGCCCTTTCATTAACTATGGCTACACCTTC.